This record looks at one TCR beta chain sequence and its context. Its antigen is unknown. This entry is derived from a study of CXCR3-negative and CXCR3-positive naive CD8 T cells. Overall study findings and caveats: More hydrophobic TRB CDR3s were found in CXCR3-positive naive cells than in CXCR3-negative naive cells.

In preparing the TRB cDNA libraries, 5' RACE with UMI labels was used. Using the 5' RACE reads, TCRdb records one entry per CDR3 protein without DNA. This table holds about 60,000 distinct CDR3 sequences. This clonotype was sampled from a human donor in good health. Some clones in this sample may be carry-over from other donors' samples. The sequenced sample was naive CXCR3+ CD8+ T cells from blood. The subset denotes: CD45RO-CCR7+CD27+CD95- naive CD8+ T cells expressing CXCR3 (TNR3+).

Here the CDR3 reads CASTSGGAAAEGETQYF. The V and J genes are TRBV7-2 and TRBJ2-5; TCRdb designates TRBD2, a call that cannot be tested without DNA. This CDR3 region has 17 residues. Germline values: CDR1 SGHTA, CDR2 FQGNSA.